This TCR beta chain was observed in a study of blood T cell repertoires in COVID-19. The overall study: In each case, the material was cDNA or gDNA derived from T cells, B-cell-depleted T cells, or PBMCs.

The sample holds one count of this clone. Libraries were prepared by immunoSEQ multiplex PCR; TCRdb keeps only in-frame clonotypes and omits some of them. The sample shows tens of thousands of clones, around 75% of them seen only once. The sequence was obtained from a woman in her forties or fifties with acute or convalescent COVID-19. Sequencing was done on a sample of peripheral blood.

The CDR3: CASSYRGDTEAFF. CDR3 bases: TGTGCCAGCAGTTACAGGGGAGACACTGAAGCTTTCTTT. V and J are TRBV2 and TRBJ1-1, with 7 bases identical to TRBD1. This CDR3 is built from 13 residues. Per germline, CDR1 SNHLY and CDR2 FYNNEI. V shed 5 bases, J shed 3 bases, and the junction held 3 bases outside the gene matches. The full variable domain, with the rest looked up from reference TRBV2 and TRBJ1-1, is EPEVTQTPSHQVTQMGQEVILRCVPISNHLYFYWYRQILGQKVEFLVSFYNNEISEKSEIFDDQFSVERPDGSNFTLKIRSTKLEDSAMYFCASSYRGDTEAFFGQGTRLTVV.